This T cell receptor beta chain is from a study of cytomegalovirus exposure and HLA in healthy donors. Regarding this clone: The antigen is undetermined.

General observations from the study: TCR beta V- and J-gene trimming, according to a later analysis, was linked to a missense DCLRE1C variant.

The CDR3 totals 17 residues. Germline V CDR1 and CDR2: MNHEY, SMNVEV (reference sequence). Trimming took 0 bases from V and 3 from J; bases not matched to a gene: 10. Vbeta (60) and Jbeta (13) primers were used in the PCR. Authors' analysis steps: In a later analysis, 60 million to 90 million unique TCR beta chains included roughly 11 million shared by two or more donors. Clones were read by immunoSEQ multiplex PCR, and TCRdb kept only the in-frame ones, dropping some. Clone size and V and J calls were adopted from that table, with D and trimming inferred from the DNA. The sample lists 150,000 to 200,000 clones; around 81% were seen once.

The clonotype comes from a man aged 18 to 29 in good health and CMV-seronegative. Sequenced sample: PBMCs. This chain connects TRBV27 to TRBJ2-7, with 8 bases matching TRBD1. The CDR3 loop is CASSLSVDRVDDYEQYF. Written as DNA, the CDR3 is TGTGCCAGCAGTTTATCGGTGGACAGGGTCGATGACTACGAGCAGTACTTC.